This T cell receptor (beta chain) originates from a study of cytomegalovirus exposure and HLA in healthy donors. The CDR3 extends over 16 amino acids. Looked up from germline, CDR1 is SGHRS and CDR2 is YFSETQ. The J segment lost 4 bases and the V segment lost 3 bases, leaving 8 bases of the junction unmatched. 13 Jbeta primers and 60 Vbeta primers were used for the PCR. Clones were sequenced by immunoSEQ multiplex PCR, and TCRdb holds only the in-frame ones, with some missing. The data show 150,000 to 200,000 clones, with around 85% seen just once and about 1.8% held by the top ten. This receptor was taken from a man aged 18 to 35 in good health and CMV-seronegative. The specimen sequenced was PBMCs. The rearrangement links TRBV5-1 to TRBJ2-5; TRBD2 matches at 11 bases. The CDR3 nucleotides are TGCGCCAGCAGCTCTAGCGGGGGGCCCAGACGAGAGACCCAGTACTTC. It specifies CASSSSGGPRRETQYF.